The sequence of this TCR beta chain was determined in a study of blood T cell repertoires in COVID-19. Turning to the study itself: Both acute and convalescent COVID-19 samples were obtained from the United States, Italy and Spain. T cells, B-cell-depleted T cells, or PBMCs provided the cDNA or gDNA that served as material.

V lost 8 bases, J lost 9 bases, and 12 bases stayed unmatched. The germline V gene has CDR1 SGHDN and CDR2 FVKESK. CDR3 length equals 14 residues. Libraries were prepared by immunoSEQ multiplex PCR; TCRdb keeps only in-frame clonotypes and omits some of them. Of roughly 250,000 clones in the sample, approximately 82% were seen once. The source of this sequence is an elderly woman with active or convalescent COVID-19. Material: peripheral blood. The rearrangement uses TRBV14 and TRBJ1-5, with TRBD1 identical over 8 bases. The CDR3 nucleotides are TGTGCCAGCCGGACAGGGAATTCCTTTCGGCCCCAGCATTTT. The encoded protein is CASRTGNSFRPQHF.